At least ten counts were recorded for the clone carrying this T cell receptor beta chain. Its antigen is unknown. TCRdb independently ran MiXCR on the 5' RACE reads; one entry per CDR3 protein. The table shows 50,000 to 80,000 distinct CDR3 sequences, with nearly 3.5% occurring only once. This specimen belongs to a study of neurological immune-mediated disorders. Study-wide results and caveats: The multiple sclerosis repertoire cluster showed no association with any clinical or MRI feature. The authors stated that larger cohorts are needed. Patients with HTLV-1-associated myelopathy showed the most TCR clonal expansion. Those with multiple sclerosis showed the least, falling below healthy controls.

V dropped 0 bases and J dropped 4 bases, with 13 bases sitting between them. Germline CDR1 reads SGHDN; CDR2 reads FVKESK. The CDR3 sequence is 16 residues long. The sequence was obtained from a middle-aged man with multiple sclerosis. V usage is TRBV14 and J usage is TRBJ2-1; D could derive from TRBD1 or TRBD2 (5 bases each). Sequencing was performed on PBMCs. DNA of the CDR3: TGTGCCAGCAGCCAAGAACGGGACCTAAGGTACAATGAGCAGTTCTTC. Translation: CASSQERDLRYNEQFF.